These T cell receptor beta chains were read from a single sample in a study of CD8 T cells in Susac syndrome. TCRdb passed the immunoSEQ multiplex PCR reads through MiXCR, listing each CDR3 protein once. The sample gives over 300,000 distinct CDR3 sequences, around 92% of which show up once; about 0.07% is in the top ten. The specimen was CD4+ T cells from PBMCs. Source of these receptors: a human donor with multiple sclerosis. CDR3s include the opening cysteine and the closing phenylalanine or tryptophan. Each record gives: clone size, J gene, V gene, D gene, CDR3 protein, CDR3 DNA. The D gene is left open where the match is weak. The size of a clone is reported for some rows only, either as once, few or many, or as a class for expanded clones.

clone size: -
J gene: TRBJ2-1
V gene: TRBV20-1
D gene: -
CDR3 protein: CSARVQGYNEQFF
CDR3 DNA: TGCAGTGCTAGAGTACAGGGCTACAATGAGCAGTTCTTC

clone size: -
J gene: TRBJ2-7
V gene: TRBV11-2
D gene: TRBD2
CDR3 protein: CASSLRGGLLSSYEQYF
CDR3 DNA: TGTGCCAGCAGCTTACGGGGGGGACTCCTGAGCTCCTACGAGCAGTACTTC

clone size: once
J gene: TRBJ1-4
V gene: TRBV20-1
D gene: -
CDR3 protein: CSAPGRTNENLFF
CDR3 DNA: TGCAGTGCCCCAGGGAGAACTAATGAAAACCTGTTTTTT

clone size: -
J gene: TRBJ2-3
V gene: TRBV6-5
D gene: -
CDR3 protein: CASSSLDGTSTDTQYF
CDR3 DNA: TGTGCCAGCAGTTCTCTCGACGGCACTAGCACAGATACGCAGTATTTT

clone size: -
J gene: TRBJ1-2
V gene: TRBV7-9
D gene: -
CDR3 protein: CASSFGGGYGYTF
CDR3 DNA: TGTGCCAGCAGCTTTGGGGGTGGCTATGGCTACACCTTC

clone size: -
J gene: TRBJ2-1
V gene: TRBV10-2
D gene: TRBD2
CDR3 protein: CATRGGPYNEQFF
CDR3 DNA: TGCGCCACCCGGGGGGGGCCATACAATGAGCAGTTCTTC

clone size: -
J gene: TRBJ1-1
V gene: TRBV20-1
D gene: -
CDR3 protein: CSATVGYEAFF
CDR3 DNA: TGCAGTGCTACAGTGGGTTATGAAGCTTTCTTT

clone size: -
J gene: TRBJ2-5
V gene: TRBV6-2/TRBV6-3
D gene: -
CDR3 protein: CASSYQWGLGETQYF
CDR3 DNA: TGTGCCAGCAGTTACCAATGGGGGCTGGGGGAGACCCAGTACTTC

clone size: few
J gene: TRBJ2-7
V gene: TRBV6-1
D gene: -
CDR3 protein: CASSTGGSYEQYF
CDR3 DNA: TGTGCCAGCAGCACTGGGGGCTCCTACGAGCAGTACTTC

clone size: -
J gene: TRBJ1-6
V gene: TRBV6-5
D gene: -
CDR3 protein: CASSYAGAESSYNSPLHF
CDR3 DNA: TGTGCCAGCAGTTACGCTGGGGCGGAGAGCTCCTATAATTCACCCCTCCACTTT

clone size: once
J gene: TRBJ2-1
V gene: TRBV11-2
D gene: -
CDR3 protein: CASSLASHNEQFF
CDR3 DNA: TGTGCCAGCAGCTTAGCCTCCCACAATGAGCAGTTCTTC

clone size: -
J gene: TRBJ1-4
V gene: TRBV24-1
D gene: -
CDR3 protein: CATSDPNEKLFF
CDR3 DNA: TGTGCCACCAGTGACCCCAACGAAAAACTGTTTTTT

clone size: -
J gene: TRBJ2-2
V gene: TRBV11-3
D gene: -
CDR3 protein: CASSSGGAYTGELFF
CDR3 DNA: TGTGCCAGCAGCTCCGGTGGGGCGTACACCGGGGAGCTGTTTTTT

clone size: -
J gene: TRBJ1-5
V gene: TRBV15
D gene: -
CDR3 protein: CATSRDSLMIGRGPQHF
CDR3 DNA: TGTGCCACCAGCAGAGATTCCCTTATGATAGGTAGAGGGCCCCAGCATTTT

clone size: -
J gene: TRBJ2-1
V gene: TRBV11-2
D gene: -
CDR3 protein: CASSLDGTVARQFF
CDR3 DNA: TGTGCCAGCAGCTTAGATGGGACCGTAGCGAGGCAGTTCTTC

clone size: -
J gene: TRBJ1-5
V gene: TRBV15
D gene: -
CDR3 protein: CATSRDRGYNQPQHF
CDR3 DNA: TGTGCCACCAGCAGAGATCGGGGCTACAATCAGCCCCAGCATTTT

clone size: -
J gene: TRBJ2-7
V gene: TRBV29-1
D gene: TRBD1
CDR3 protein: CSVPGQGRAEQYF
CDR3 DNA: TGCAGCGTACCCGGACAGGGTAGGGCCGAGCAGTACTTC

clone size: once
J gene: TRBJ2-1
V gene: TRBV6-8
D gene: TRBD1
CDR3 protein: CASILRGLRNEQFF
CDR3 DNA: TGTGCCAGCATTCTTAGGGGGCTAAGAAATGAGCAGTTCTTC

clone size: -
J gene: TRBJ2-1
V gene: TRBV5-1
D gene: -
CDR3 protein: CASSHGGRNEQFF
CDR3 DNA: TGCGCCAGCAGCCACGGGGGGCGGAATGAGCAGTTCTTC

clone size: -
J gene: TRBJ2-7
V gene: TRBV6-5
D gene: -
CDR3 protein: CASSYAQHSSYEQYF
CDR3 DNA: TGTGCCAGCAGTTATGCACAGCACAGCTCCTACGAGCAGTACTTC

clone size: -
J gene: TRBJ2-2
V gene: TRBV7-9
D gene: TRBD1
CDR3 protein: CASKGTEVLTGELFF
CDR3 DNA: TGTGCCAGTAAAGGGACAGAAGTTTTGACCGGGGAGCTGTTTTTT

clone size: once
J gene: TRBJ1-4
V gene: TRBV21-1
D gene: -
CDR3 protein: CASSRVQGRFF
CDR3 DNA: TGTGCCAGCAGCCGTGTCCAAGGGAGATTTTTT

clone size: -
J gene: TRBJ2-7
V gene: TRBV5-4
D gene: -
CDR3 protein: CASSLDALEGYEQYF
CDR3 DNA: TGTGCCAGCAGCTTGGATGCACTAGAAGGCTACGAGCAGTACTTC

clone size: -
J gene: TRBJ2-7
V gene: TRBV25-1
D gene: TRBD1
CDR3 protein: CASSERTGYRYEQYF
CDR3 DNA: TGTGCCAGCAGTGAGAGGACAGGGTACCGCTACGAGCAGTACTTC

clone size: -
J gene: TRBJ2-3
V gene: TRBV10-3
D gene: -
CDR3 protein: CAIAEEGSTDTQYF
CDR3 DNA: TGTGCCATCGCTGAAGAGGGTAGCACAGATACGCAGTATTTT

clone size: -
J gene: TRBJ1-5
V gene: TRBV7-7
D gene: -
CDR3 protein: CASSLGGALQSRNQPQHF
CDR3 DNA: TGTGCTAGCAGCTTAGGAGGGGCCTTACAATCACGCAATCAGCCCCAGCATTTT

clone size: -
J gene: TRBJ1-3
V gene: TRBV12-3/TRBV12-4
D gene: -
CDR3 protein: CASSYLGNTIYF
CDR3 DNA: TGTGCCAGCAGTTACCTCGGAAACACCATATATTTT

clone size: -
J gene: TRBJ2-7
V gene: TRBV5-1
D gene: TRBD2
CDR3 protein: CASSSVLTSGVSYEQYF
CDR3 DNA: TGCGCCAGCAGCTCCGTATTGACTAGCGGGGTCTCCTACGAGCAGTACTTC

clone size: -
J gene: TRBJ2-5
V gene: TRBV27
D gene: -
CDR3 protein: CASSPNRGIQETQYF
CDR3 DNA: TGTGCCAGCAGCCCGAACCGGGGGATTCAAGAGACCCAGTACTTC

clone size: -
J gene: TRBJ2-3
V gene: TRBV5-1
D gene: -
CDR3 protein: CASRYSSRGRPADTQYF
CDR3 DNA: TGCGCCAGCAGATACAGCTCTAGGGGCCGGCCAGCAGATACGCAGTATTTT

clone size: -
J gene: TRBJ1-1
V gene: TRBV29-1
D gene: -
CDR3 protein: CSVQGLTEAFF
CDR3 DNA: TGCAGCGTCCAAGGGTTAACTGAAGCTTTCTTT

clone size: -
J gene: TRBJ2-1
V gene: TRBV6-5
D gene: TRBD2
CDR3 protein: CASSPSGRASHEQFF
CDR3 DNA: TGTGCCAGCAGTCCCAGCGGGAGGGCCTCGCATGAGCAGTTCTTC

clone size: -
J gene: TRBJ1-4
V gene: TRBV15
D gene: -
CDR3 protein: CATSRDAGPSDNEKLFF
CDR3 DNA: TGTGCCACCAGCAGAGATGCAGGCCCCAGCGACAATGAAAAACTGTTTTTT

clone size: -
J gene: TRBJ2-2
V gene: TRBV7-2
D gene: TRBD1
CDR3 protein: CASSSTGGAYTGELFF
CDR3 DNA: TGTGCCAGCAGCTCCACAGGGGGCGCATATACCGGGGAGCTGTTTTTT

clone size: -
J gene: TRBJ2-7
V gene: TRBV20-1
D gene: TRBD1
CDR3 protein: CSARAAGARDRSSYEQYF
CDR3 DNA: TGCAGTGCTAGGGCCGCAGGGGCCCGGGACAGAAGCTCCTACGAGCAGTACTTC